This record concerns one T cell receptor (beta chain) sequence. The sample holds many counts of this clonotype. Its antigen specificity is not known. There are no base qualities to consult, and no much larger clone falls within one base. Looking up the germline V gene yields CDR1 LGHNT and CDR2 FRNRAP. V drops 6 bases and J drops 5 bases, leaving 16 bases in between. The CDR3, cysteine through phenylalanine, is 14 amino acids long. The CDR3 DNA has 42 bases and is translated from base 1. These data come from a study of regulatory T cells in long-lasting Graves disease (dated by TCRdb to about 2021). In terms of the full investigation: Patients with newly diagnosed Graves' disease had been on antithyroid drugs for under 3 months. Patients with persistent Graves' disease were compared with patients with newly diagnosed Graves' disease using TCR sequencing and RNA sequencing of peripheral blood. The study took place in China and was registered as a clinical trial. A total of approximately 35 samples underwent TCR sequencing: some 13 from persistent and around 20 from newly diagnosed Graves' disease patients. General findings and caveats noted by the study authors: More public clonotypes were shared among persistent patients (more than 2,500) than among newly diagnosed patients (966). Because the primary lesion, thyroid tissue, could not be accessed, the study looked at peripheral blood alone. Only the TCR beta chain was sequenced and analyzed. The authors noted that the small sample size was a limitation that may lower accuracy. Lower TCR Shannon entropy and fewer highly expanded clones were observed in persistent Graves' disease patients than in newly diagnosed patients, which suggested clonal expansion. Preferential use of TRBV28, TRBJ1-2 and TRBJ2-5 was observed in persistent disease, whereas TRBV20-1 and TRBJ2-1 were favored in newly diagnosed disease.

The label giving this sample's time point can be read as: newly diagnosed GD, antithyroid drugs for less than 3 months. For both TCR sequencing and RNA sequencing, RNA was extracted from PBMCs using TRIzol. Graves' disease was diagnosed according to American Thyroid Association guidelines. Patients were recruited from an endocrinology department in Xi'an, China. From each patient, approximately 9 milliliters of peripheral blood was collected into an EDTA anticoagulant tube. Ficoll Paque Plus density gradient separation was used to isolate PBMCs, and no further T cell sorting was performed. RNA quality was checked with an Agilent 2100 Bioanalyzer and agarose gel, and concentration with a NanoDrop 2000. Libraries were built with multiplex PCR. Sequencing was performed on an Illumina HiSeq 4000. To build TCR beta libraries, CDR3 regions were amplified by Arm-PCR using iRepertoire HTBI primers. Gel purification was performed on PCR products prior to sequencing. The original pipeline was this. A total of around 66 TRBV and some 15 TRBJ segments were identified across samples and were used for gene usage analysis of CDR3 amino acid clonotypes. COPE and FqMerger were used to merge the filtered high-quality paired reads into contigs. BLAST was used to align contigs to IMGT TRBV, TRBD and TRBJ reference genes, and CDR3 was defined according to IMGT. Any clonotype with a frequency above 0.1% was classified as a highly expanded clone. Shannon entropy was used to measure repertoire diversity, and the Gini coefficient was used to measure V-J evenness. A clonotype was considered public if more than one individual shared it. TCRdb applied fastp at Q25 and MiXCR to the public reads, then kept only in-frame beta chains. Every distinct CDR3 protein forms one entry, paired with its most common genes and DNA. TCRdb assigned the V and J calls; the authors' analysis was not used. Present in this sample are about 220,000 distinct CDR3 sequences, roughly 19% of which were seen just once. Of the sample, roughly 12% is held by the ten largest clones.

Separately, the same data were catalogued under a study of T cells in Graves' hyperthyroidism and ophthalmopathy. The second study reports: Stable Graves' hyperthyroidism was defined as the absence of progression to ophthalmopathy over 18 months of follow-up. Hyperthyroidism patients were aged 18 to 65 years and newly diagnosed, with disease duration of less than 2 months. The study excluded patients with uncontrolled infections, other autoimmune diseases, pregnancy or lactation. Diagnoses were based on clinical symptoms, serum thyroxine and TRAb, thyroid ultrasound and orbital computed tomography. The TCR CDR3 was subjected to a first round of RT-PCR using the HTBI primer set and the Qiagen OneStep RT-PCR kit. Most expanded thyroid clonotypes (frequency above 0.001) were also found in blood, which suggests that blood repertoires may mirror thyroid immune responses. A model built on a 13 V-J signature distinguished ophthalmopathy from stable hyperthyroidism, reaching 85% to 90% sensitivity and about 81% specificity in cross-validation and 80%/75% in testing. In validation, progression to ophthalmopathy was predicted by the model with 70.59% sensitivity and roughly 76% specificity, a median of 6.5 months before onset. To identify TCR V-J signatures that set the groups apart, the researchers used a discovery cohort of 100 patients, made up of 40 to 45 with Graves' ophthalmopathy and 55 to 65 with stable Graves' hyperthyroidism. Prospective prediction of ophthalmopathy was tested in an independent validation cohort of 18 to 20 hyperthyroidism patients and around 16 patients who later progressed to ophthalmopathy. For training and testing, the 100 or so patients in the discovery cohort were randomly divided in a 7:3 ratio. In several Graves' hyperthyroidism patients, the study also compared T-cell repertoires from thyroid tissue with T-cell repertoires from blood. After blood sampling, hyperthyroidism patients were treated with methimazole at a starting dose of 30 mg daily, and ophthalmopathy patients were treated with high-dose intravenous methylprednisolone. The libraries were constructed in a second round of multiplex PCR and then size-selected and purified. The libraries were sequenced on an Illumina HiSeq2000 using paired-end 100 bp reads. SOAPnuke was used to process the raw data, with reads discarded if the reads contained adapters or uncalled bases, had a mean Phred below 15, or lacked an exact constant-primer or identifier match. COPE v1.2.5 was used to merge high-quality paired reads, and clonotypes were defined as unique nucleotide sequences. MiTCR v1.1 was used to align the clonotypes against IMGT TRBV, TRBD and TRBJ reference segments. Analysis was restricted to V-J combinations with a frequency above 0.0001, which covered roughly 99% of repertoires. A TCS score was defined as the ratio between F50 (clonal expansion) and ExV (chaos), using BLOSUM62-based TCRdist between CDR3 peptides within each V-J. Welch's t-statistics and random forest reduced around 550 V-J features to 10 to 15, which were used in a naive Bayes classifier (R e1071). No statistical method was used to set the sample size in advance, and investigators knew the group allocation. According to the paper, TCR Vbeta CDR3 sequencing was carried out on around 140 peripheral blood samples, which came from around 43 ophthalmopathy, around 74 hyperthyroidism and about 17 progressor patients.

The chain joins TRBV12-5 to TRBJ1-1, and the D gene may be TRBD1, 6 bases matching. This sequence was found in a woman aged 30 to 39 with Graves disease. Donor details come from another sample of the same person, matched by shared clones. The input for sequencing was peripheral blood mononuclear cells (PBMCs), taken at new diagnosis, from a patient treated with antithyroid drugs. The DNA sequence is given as TGTGCTAGTGGGTTATCGGGGGGCTGGACTGAAGCTTTCTTT. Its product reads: CASGLSGGWTEAFF.